This TCR beta chain was identified in a study of shared clonotypes between healthy human individuals. Each cell subset's genomic DNA was divided evenly among several immunoSEQ plates. Sorted-subset replicate PCRs used 150 to 200 ng of genomic DNA. This amount corresponded to 33,000 or so T cell genomes. Profiling relied on immunoSEQ multiplex PCR, and the TCRdb table lists in-frame clones only, not all of them. The data show some 500,000 clones, roughly 95% seen once. Trimming pared 0 bases from V and 11 bases from J, leaving 6 bases between. The CDR3 length is 12 residues. Germline V gene sequence: CDR1 SGHRS, CDR2 YFSETQ. The investigators split CD4+ cells into a CD45RA+ naive subset and a CD45RA-negative memory subset.

The V and J genes are TRBV5-1 and TRBJ1-6, with no clear D. This TCR came from a woman aged 25 to 45 in good health. Sequencing used naive CD4+ T cells sorted from blood. Noted subset: CD45RA+ positively selected. CDR3 sequence: CASSLGAPPLHF. In nucleotides, the CDR3 is TGCGCCAGCAGCTTGGGGGCGCCACCCCTCCACTTT.